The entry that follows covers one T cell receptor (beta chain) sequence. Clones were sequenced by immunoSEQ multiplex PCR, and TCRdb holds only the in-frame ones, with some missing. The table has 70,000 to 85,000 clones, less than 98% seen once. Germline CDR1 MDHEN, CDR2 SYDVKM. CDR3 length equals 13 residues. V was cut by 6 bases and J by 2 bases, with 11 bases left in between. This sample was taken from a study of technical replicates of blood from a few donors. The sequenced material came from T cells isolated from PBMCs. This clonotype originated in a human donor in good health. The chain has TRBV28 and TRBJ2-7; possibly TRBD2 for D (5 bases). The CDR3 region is CASRSPSPYEQYF. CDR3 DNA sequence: TGTGCCAGCAGAAGTCCTAGCCCCTACGAGCAGTACTTC.